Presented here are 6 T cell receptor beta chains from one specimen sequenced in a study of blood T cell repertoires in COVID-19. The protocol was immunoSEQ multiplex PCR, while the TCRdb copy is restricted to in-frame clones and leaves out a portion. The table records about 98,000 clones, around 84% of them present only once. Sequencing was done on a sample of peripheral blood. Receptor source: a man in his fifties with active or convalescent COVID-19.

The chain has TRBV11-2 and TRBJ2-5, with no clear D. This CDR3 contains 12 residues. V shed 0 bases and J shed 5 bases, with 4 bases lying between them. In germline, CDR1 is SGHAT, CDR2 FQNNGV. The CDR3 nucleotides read TGTGCCAGCAGCTTAGATCGGGAGACCCAGTACTTC. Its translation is CASSLDRETQYF.

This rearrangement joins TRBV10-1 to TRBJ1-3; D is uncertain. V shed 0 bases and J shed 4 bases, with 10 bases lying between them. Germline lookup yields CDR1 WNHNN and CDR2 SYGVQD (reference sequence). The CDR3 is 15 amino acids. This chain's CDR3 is CASSESVERGNTIYF. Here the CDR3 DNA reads TGCGCCAGCAGTGAGTCCGTGGAGAGGGGAAACACCATATATTTT.

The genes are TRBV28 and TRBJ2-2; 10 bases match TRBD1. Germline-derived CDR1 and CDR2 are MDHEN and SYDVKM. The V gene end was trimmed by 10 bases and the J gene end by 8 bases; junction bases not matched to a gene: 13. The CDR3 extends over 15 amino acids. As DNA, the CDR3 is TGTGCCATCCGAAGGGGGGACAGGGGACCTGGGGAGCTGTTTTTT. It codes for CAIRRGDRGPGELFF.

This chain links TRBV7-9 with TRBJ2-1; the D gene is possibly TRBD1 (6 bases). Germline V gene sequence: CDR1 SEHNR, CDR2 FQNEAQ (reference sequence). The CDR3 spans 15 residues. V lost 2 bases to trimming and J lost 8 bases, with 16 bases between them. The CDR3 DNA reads TGTGCCAGCAGCTTACAAGGACAGACACCGGATGAGCAGTTCTTC. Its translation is CASSLQGQTPDEQFF.

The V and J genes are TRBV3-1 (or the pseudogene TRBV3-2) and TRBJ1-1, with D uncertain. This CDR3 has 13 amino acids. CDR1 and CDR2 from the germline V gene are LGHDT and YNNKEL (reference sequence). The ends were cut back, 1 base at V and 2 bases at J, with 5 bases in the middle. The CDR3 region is CASSQAENTEAFF. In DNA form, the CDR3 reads TGTGCCAGCAGCCAAGCAGAAAACACTGAAGCTTTCTTT.

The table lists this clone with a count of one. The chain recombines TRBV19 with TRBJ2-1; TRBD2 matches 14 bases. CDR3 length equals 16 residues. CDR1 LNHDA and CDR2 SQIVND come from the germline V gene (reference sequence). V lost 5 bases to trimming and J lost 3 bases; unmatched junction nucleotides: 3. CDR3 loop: CASSRGTSGGYNEQFF. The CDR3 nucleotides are TGTGCCAGTAGTCGAGGGACTAGCGGGGGCTACAATGAGCAGTTCTTC.